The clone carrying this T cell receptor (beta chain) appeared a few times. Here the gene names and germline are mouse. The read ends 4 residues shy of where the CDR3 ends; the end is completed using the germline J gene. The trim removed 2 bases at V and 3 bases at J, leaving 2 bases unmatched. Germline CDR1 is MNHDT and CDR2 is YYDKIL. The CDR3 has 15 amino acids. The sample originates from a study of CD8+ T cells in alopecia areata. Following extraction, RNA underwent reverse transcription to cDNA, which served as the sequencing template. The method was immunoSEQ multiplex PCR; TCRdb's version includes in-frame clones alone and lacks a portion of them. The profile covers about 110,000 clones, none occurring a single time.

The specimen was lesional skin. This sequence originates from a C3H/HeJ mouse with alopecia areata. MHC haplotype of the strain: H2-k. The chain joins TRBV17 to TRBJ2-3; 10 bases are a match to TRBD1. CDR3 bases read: TGTGCTAGCAGTAGATGGGACAGGGGAGCAGAA. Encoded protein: CASSRWDRGAE. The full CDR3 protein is CASSRWDRGAETLYF.